One sample yielded the 5 T cell receptor beta chains listed below, sequenced in a study of blood T cell repertoires in COVID-19. Sequencing used immunoSEQ multiplex PCR; TCRdb keeps in-frame clones, though not all of them. Counted here are about 200,000 clones, roughly 79% occurring once; the ten biggest clones make up approximately 6.9%. The sequencing input was peripheral blood. These receptors all come from a human donor with acute or convalescent COVID-19. The donor label of this sample is uncertain.

This chain joins TRBV28 and TRBJ1-2; 8 bases align to TRBD1. Germline values: CDR1 MDHEN, CDR2 SYDVKM. This CDR3 contains 15 residues. The V and J ends lost 4 bases and 5 bases, in that order; junction bases with no gene match: 9. CDR3 nucleotides: TGTGCCAGCAGTTCCCATGGACAGGGTGGGTATGGCTACACCTTC. Amino acid sequence: CASSSHGQGGYGYTF.

V usage is TRBV19 and J usage is TRBJ1-5; 7 bases align to TRBD1. CDR1 and CDR2 from the germline V gene are LNHDA and SQIVND (reference sequence). J lost 3 bases, V lost 5 bases, and 4 bases had no gene match. The CDR3 consists of 14 residues. The CDR3 here is CASSVGTDNQPQHF. The CDR3 DNA sequence: TGTGCCAGTAGTGTCGGGACAGACAATCAGCCCCAGCATTTT.

The chain uses TRBV19 and TRBJ2-6; D call uncertain. Germline V CDR1 and CDR2: LNHDA, SQIVND (reference sequence). This CDR3 comprises 17 residues. The V end was cut by 7 bases, the J end by 0 bases, with 16 bases between. Here the CDR3 DNA reads TGTGCCAGTACCCCGGCAGGTACCTACTCTGGGGCCAACGTCCTGACTTTC. Translating gives CASTPAGTYSGANVLTF.

The chain couples TRBV12-3 or TRBV12-4 to TRBJ1-5; D is uncertain. V was shortened by 3 bases and J by 3 bases, with 6 bases between the two germline ends. CDR3 size: 13 residues. CDR3 DNA: TGTGCCAGCAGTTTGGAGGCCAATCAGCCCCAGCATTTT. The encoded protein is CASSLEANQPQHF.

The rearrangement uses TRBV19 and TRBJ1-3; 7 bases line up with TRBD1. This CDR3 is 16 amino acids long. Trimming took 9 bases from V and 4 from J; bases not matched to a gene: 15. Germline V CDR1 and CDR2: LNHDA, SQIVND (reference sequence). Here the CDR3 DNA reads TGTGCCAGCGGAGGGGGCGGAATTAAGTTCGGAAACACCATATATTTT. Translation gives CASGGGGIKFGNTIYF.